A selection of T cell receptor beta chains follows, all from one sample in a study of blood T cell repertoires in COVID-19. TCRdb keeps only in-frame clones here, not all; method: immunoSEQ multiplex PCR. Among 200,000 to 300,000 clones listed, approximately 88% were seen once. Sequenced sample: peripheral blood. These receptors were taken from a woman in her twenties or thirties with COVID-19, enrolled during active disease. Each CDR3 is given without its conserved first and last residue. Size is stated for part of the rows, as once, few or many counts, or as a class when the clone is expanded.

>NA|TRBJ2-3|TRBV5-1
ASSSSGREDTQY
>NA|TRBJ2-2|TRBV4-3
ASSQDEGDRVTGELF
>NA|TRBJ1-1|TRBV19
ASRPRDRGNTEAF
>NA|TRBJ1-6|TRBV7-2
ASSPTSQSPLH
>NA|TRBJ1-2|TRBV28
ASSLTGYGYT
>once|TRBJ2-7|TRBV28
ASNRGDYEQY
>NA|TRBJ1-1|TRBV11-2
ASSLVPGSQF
>few|TRBJ1-6|TRBV4-1
ASRSPQGVPLH
>NA|TRBJ1-5|TRBV18
ASSRNGQGGQPQH
>NA|TRBJ1-1|TRBV10-2
ASSDGTGGTEAF
>NA|TRBJ1-4|TRBV27
ASGRTGVDEKLF
>NA|TRBJ2-3|TRBV7-2
ASSAVVAGGETDTQY
>NA|TRBJ1-3|TRBV5-1
ASSSDISGNTIY
>NA|TRBJ2-6|TRBV28
ASSPPPGSGGGSGANVLT
>NA|TRBJ2-1|TRBV5-4
ASSLVPGLAHEQF
>NA|TRBJ1-6|TRBV28
ASITGGEGSPLH
>NA|TRBJ1-6|TRBV11-2
ASSLAGWNSPLH
>NA|TRBJ1-5|TRBV19
ASMVRDSVSNQPQH
>NA|TRBJ2-3|TRBV2
ASDLGPIDTQY
>NA|TRBJ1-5|TRBV10-3
AIAGNNQPQH
>NA|TRBJ1-6|TRBV5-1
ASSFWEGGNSPLH
>NA|TRBJ1-1|TRBV27
ASSPNVPGQGRAF
>NA|TRBJ2-1|TRBV10-1
ASSESGVNEQF
>NA|TRBJ2-1|TRBV29-1
SAGRDILTYNEQF
>NA|TRBJ2-1|TRBV11-3
ASSSLGVGEQF
>once|TRBJ1-1|TRBV11-3
ASSSTGFDTEAF
>NA|TRBJ2-3|TRBV7-2
ASSTGYSPDTQY
>NA|TRBJ2-3|TRBV19
ASSIWRGGLSRTDTQY
>NA|TRBJ2-7|TRBV7-2
ASSLETGLYEQY
>once|TRBJ2-3|TRBV30
AWSSGQGETDTQY
>NA|TRBJ2-1|TRBV3-1/TRBV3-2
ASSQGAGLGYNEQF
>NA|TRBJ1-1|TRBV4-3
ASSPSGAQNTEAF
>NA|TRBJ1-1|TRBV6-4
ASSDSISADTEAF
>few|TRBJ1-2|TRBV12-3/TRBV12-4
ASSAGIPYGYT
>NA|TRBJ1-1|TRBV19
ASSWGRNTEAF
>NA|TRBJ2-7|TRBV7-9
ASLGGVEQY
>once|TRBJ2-2|TRBV10-3
AISQLAGSNTGELF